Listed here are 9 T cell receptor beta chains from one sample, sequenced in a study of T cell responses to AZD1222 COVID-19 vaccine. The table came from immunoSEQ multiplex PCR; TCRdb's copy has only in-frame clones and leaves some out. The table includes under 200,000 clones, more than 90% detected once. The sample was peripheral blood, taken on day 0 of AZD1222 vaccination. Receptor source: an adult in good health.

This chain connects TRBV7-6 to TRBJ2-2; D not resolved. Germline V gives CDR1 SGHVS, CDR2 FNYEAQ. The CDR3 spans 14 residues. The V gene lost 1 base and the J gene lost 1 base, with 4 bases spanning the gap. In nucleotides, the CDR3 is TGTGCCAGCAGCTTAGTTGGGAACACCGGGGAGCTGTTTTTT. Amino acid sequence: CASSLVGNTGELFF.

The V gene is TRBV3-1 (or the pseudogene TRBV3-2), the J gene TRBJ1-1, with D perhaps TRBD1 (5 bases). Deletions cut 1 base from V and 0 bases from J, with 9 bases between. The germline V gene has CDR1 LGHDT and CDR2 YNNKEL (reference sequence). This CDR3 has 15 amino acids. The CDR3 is CASSQGDYMNTEAFF. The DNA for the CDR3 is TGTGCCAGCAGCCAAGGGGACTACATGAACACTGAAGCTTTCTTT.

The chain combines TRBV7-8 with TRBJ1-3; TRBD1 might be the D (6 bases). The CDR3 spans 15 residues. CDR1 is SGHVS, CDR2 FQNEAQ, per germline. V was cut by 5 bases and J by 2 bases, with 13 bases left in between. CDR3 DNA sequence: TGTGCCAGCAGCCCTGGGACACTTGCTGGAAACACCATATATTTT. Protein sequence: CASSPGTLAGNTIYF.

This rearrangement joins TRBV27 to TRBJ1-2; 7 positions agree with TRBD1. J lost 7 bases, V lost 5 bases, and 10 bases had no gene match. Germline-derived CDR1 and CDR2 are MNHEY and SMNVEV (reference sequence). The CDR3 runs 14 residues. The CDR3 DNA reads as TGTGCCAGCAGTCCTTCCCTAACAGGGGTTGGCTACACCTTC. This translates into CASSPSLTGVGYTF.

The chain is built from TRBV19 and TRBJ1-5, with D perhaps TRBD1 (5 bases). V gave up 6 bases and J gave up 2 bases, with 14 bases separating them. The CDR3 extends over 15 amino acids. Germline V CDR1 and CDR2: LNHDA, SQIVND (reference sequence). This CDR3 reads CASRGDTRGNQPQHF. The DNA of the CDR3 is TGTGCCAGTAGAGGAGACACCAGGGGCAATCAGCCCCAGCATTTT.

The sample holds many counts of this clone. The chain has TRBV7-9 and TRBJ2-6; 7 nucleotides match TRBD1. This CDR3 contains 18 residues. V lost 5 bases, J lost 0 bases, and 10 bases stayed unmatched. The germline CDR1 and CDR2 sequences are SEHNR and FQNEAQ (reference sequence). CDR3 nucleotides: TGTGCCAGCAGCGCCGCCGGGACAGCGGACTCTGGGGCCAACGTCCTGACTTTC. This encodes CASSAAGTADSGANVLTF.

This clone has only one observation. The CDR3, as DNA: TGTGCCAGCAGCCCTATCGCGGGGGTTGGGAATGAGCAGTTCTTC. Amino acid sequence: CASSPIAGVGNEQFF. The chain has TRBV7-9 and TRBJ2-1; 7 bases are a match to TRBD2. The V gene end was trimmed by 5 bases and the J gene end by 7 bases; junction bases not matched to a gene: 11. The CDR3 extends over 15 amino acids. Germline CDR1 reads SEHNR; CDR2 reads FQNEAQ (reference sequence). The whole variable domain, filled in from reference TRBV7-9 and TRBJ2-1, reads DTGVSQNPRHKITKRGQNVTFRCDPISEHNRLYWYRQTLGQGPEFLTYFQNEAQLEKSRLLSDRFSAERPKGSFSTLEIQRTEQGDSAMYLCASSPIAGVGNEQFFGPGTRLTVL.

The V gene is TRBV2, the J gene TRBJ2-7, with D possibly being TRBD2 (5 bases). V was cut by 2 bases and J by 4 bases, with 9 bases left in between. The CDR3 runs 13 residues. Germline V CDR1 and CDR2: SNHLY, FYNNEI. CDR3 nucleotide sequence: TGTGCCAGCAGTGAAAACCTAGCTTACGAGCAGTACTTC. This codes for CASSENLAYEQYF.

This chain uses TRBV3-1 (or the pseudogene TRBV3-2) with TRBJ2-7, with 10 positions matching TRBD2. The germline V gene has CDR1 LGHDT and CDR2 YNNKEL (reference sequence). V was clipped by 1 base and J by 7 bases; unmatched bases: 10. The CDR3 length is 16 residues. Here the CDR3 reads CASSQARLAGSREQYF. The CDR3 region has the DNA TGTGCCAGCAGCCAAGCGCGACTAGCGGGCAGTCGAGAGCAGTACTTC.